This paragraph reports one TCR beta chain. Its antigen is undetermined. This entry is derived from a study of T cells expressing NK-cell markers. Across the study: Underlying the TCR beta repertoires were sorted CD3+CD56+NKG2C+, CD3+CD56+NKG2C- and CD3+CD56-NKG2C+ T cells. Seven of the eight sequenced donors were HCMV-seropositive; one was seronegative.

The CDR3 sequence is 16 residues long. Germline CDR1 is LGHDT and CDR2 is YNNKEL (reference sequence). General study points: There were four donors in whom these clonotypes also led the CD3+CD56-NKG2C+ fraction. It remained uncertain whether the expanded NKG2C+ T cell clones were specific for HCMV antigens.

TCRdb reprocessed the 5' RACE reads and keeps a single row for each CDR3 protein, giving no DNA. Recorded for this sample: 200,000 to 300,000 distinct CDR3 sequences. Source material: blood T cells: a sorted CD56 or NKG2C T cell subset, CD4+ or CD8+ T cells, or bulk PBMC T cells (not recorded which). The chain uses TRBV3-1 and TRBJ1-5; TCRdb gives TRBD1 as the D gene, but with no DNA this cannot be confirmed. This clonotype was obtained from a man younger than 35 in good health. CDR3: CASSQGDRGHNQPQHF.